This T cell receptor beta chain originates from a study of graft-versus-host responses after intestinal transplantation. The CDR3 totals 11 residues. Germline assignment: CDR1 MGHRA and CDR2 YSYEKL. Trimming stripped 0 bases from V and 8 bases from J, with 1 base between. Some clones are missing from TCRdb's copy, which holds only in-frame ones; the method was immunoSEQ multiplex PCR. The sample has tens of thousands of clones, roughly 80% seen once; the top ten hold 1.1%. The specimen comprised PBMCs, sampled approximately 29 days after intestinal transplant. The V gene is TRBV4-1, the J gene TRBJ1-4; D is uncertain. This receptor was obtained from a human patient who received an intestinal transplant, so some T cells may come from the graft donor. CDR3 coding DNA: TGCGCCAGCAGCCAAGAGGAAAAACTGTTTTTT. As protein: CASSQEEKLFF.